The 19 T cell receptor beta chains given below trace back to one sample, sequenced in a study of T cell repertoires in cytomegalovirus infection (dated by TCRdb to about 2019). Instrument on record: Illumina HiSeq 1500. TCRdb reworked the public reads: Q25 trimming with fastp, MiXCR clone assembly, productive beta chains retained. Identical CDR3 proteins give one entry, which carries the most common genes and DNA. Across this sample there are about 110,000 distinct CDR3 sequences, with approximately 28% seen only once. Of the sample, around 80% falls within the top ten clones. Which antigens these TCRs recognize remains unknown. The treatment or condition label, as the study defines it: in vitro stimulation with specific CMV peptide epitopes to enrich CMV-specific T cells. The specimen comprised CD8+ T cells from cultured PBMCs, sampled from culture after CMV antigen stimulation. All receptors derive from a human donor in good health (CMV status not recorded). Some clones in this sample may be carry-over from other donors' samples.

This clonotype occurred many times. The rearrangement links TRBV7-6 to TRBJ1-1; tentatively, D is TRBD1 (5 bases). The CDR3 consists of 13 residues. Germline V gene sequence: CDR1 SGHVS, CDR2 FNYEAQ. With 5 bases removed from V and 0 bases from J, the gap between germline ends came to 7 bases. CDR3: CASSPGLNTEAFF. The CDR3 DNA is TGTGCCAGCAGCCCAGGGTTGAACACTGAAGCTTTCTTT.

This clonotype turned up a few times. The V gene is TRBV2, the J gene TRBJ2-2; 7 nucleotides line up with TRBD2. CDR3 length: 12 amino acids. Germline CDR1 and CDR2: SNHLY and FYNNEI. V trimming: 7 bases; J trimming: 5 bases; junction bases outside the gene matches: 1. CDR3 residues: CASMGGTGELFF. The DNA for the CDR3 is TGTGCCAGCATGGGGGGGACCGGGGAGCTGTTTTTT.

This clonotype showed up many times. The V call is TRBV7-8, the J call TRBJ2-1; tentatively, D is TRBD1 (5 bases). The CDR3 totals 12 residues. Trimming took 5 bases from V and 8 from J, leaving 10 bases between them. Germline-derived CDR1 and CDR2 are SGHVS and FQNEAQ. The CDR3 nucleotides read TGTGCCAGCAGCCTGACAGATCATGAGCAGTTCTTC. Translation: CASSLTDHEQFF. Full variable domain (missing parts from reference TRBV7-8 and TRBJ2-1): GAGVSQSPRYKVAKRGQDVALRCDPISGHVSLFWYQQALGQGPEFLTYFQNEAQLDKSGLPSDRFFAERPEGSVSTLKIQRTQQEDSAVYLCASSLTDHEQFFGPGTRLTVL.

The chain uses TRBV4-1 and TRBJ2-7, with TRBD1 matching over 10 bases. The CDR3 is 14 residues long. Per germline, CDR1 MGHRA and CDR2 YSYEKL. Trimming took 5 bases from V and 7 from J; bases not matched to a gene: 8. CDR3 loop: CASSYTDRGLEQYF. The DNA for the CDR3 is TGCGCCAGCAGCTACACTGACAGGGGGCTAGAGCAGTACTTC.

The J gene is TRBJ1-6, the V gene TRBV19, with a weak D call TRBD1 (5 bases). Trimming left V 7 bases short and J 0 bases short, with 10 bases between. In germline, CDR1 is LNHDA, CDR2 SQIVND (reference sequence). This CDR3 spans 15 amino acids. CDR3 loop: CASTGGSSYNSPLHF. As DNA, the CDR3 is TGTGCCAGTACTGGGGGTAGCTCCTATAATTCACCCCTCCACTTT.

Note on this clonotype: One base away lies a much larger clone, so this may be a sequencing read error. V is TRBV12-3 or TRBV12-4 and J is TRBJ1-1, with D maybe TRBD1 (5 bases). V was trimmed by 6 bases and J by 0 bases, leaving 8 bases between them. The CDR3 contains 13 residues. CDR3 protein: CASSPTVNTEAFF. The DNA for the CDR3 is TGTGCCAGCAGCCCGACAGTGAACACTGAAGCTTTCTTT.

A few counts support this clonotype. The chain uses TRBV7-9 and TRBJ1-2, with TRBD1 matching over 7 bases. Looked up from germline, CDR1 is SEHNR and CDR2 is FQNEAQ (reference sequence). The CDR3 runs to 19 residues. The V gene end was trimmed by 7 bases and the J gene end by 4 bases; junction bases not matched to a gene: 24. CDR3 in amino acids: CASTNGVYRDRPFFYGYTF. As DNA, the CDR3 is TGTGCCAGCACCAACGGGGTCTACCGGGACAGACCCTTTTTCTATGGCTACACCTTC. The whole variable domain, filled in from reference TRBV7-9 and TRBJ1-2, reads DTGVSQNPRHKITKRGQNVTFRCDPISEHNRLYWYRQTLGQGPEFLTYFQNEAQLEKSRLLSDRFSAERPKGSFSTLEIQRTEQGDSAMYLCASTNGVYRDRPFFYGYTFGSGTRLTVV.

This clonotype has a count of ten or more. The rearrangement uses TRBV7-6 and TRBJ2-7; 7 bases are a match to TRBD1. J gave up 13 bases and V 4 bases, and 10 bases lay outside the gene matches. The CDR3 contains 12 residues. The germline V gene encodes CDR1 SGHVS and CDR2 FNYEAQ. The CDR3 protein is CASSSGTVPRYF. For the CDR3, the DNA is TGTGCCAGCAGCTCCGGGACAGTCCCGCGCTACTTC.

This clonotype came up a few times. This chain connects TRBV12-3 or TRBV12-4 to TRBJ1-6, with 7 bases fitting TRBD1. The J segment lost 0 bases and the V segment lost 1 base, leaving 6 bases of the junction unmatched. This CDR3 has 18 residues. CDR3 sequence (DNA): TGTGCCAGCAGTTTAGGAGTGGACAGGAGCTCCTATAATTCACCCCTCCACTTT. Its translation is CASSLGVDRSSYNSPLHF.

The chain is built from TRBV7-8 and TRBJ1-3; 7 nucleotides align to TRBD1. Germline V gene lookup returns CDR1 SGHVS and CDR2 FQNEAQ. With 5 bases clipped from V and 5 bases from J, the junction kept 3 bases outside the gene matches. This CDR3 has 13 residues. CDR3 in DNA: TGTGCCAGCAGCAAACAGGGGAGAAACACCATATATTTT. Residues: CASSKQGRNTIYF.

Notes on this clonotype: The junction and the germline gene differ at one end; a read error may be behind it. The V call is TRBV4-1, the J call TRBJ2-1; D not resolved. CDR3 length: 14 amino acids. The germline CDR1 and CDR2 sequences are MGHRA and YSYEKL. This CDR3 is CASRQASLDNEQFF. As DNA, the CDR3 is TGCGCCAGCAGGCAAGCTTCCCTTGACAATGAGCAGTTCTTC.

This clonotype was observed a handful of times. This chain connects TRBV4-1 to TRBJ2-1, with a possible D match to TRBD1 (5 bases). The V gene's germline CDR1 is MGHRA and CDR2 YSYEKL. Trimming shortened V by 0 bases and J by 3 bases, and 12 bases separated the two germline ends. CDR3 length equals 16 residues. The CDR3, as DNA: TGCGCCAGCAGCCAAGAAGGCGGCAGGGACTACAATGAGCAGTTCTTC. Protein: CASSQEGGRDYNEQFF.

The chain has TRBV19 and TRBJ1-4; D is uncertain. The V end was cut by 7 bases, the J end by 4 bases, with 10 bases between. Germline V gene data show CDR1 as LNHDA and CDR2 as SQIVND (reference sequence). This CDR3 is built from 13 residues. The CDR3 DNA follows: TGTGCCAGTACTAGCGGACTTAATGAAAAACTGTTTTTT. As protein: CASTSGLNEKLFF.

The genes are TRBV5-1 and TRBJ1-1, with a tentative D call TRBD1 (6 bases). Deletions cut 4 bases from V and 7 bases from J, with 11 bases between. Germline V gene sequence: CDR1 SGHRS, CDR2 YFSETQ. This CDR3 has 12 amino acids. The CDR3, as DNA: TGCGCCAGCAGCGCCATGGACAGTGAAGCTTTCTTT. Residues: CASSAMDSEAFF. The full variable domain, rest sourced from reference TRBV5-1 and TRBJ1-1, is KAGVTQTPRYLIKTRGQQVTLSCSPISGHRSVSWYQQTPGQGLQFLFEYFSETQRNKGNFPGRFSGRQFSNSRSEMNVSTLELGDSALYLCASSAMDSEAFFGQGTRLTVV.

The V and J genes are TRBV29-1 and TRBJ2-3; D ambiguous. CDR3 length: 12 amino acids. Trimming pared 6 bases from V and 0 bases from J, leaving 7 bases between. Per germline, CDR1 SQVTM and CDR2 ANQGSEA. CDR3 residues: CSVGSSTDTQYF. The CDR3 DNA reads TGCAGCGTAGGAAGTAGCACAGATACGCAGTATTTT.

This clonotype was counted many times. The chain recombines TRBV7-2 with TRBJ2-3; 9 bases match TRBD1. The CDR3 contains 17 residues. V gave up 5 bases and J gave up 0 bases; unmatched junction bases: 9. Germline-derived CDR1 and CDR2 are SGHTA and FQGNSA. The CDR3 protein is CASSLPWDRASTDTQYF. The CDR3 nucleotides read TGTGCCAGCAGCCTACCCTGGGACAGGGCCAGCACAGATACGCAGTATTTT.

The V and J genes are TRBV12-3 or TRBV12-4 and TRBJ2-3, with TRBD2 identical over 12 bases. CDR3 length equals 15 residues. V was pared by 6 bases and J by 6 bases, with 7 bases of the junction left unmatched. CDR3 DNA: TGTGCCAGCAGCCCTAGCGGGGGGGCTGTGGATACGCAGTATTTT. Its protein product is CASSPSGGAVDTQYF.

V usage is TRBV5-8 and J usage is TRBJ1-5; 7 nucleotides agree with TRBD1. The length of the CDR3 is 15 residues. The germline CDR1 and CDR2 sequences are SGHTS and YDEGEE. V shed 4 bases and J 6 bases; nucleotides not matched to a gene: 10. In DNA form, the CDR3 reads TGTGCCAGCAGCCTTACACAGGGGCTGGGTCAGCCCCAGCATTTT. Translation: CASSLTQGLGQPQHF.

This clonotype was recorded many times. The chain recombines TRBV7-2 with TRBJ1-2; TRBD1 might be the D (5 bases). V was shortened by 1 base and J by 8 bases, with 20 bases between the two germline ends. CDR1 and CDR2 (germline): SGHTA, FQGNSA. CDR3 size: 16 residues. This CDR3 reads CASSLEGRELTEGYTF. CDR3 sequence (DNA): TGTGCCAGCAGCTTAGAGGGCAGGGAATTGACGGAGGGCTACACCTTC.